This is a list of T cell receptor beta chains from one sample in a study of blood T cell repertoires in COVID-19. Sequenced by immunoSEQ multiplex PCR; TCRdb stores in-frame clones only, minus some. The sample carries about 440,000 clones, about 85% recorded once. The sequencing input was PBMCs or T cells enriched from blood (not recorded which). Receptor source: a woman younger than 35 with acute COVID-19. Each CDR3 is given with its conserved first and last residue. Fields, in order: CDR3 length, J gene, V gene, D gene, clone size, CDR3 protein, CDR3 DNA. The D gene is left open where the match is weak. Only some rows state a clone size, as once, few, many or a class for expanded clones.

>17|TRBJ1-1|TRBV5-1|TRBD1|.
CASSLTGQGFKNTEAFF
TGCGCCAGCAGCTTGACGGGACAGGGGTTTAAGAACACTGAAGCTTTCTTT
>14|TRBJ1-4|TRBV28|.|.
CASSLRRTNEKLFF
TGTGCCAGCAGTTTAAGGCGGACTAATGAAAAACTGTTTTTT
>13|TRBJ2-4|TRBV13|.|.
CASSSFNRNIQYF
TGTGCCAGCAGCTCCTTTAACAGGAACATTCAGTACTTC
>13|TRBJ1-2|TRBV5-5|.|.
CASSLRENYGYTF
TGTGCCAGCAGCTTACGGGAAAACTATGGCTACACCTTC
>15|TRBJ2-3|TRBV13|.|once
CASSLGAKSGDTQYF
TGTGCCAGCAGCTTAGGGGCCAAGTCGGGAGATACGCAGTATTTT
>13|TRBJ2-5|TRBV5-6|TRBD1|.
CASSRQGAETQYF
TGTGCCAGCAGCCGACAGGGGGCTGAGACCCAGTACTTC
>14|TRBJ2-2|TRBV5-8|TRBD1|many
CASSLATGIGELFF
TGTGCCAGCAGCTTGGCGACAGGGATCGGGGAGCTGTTTTTT
>14|TRBJ2-2|TRBV29-1|TRBD1|.
CSAGGDRGAGELFF
TGCAGCGCCGGCGGGGACAGGGGAGCCGGGGAGCTGTTTTTT
>14|TRBJ2-1|TRBV5-1|TRBD1|.
CASSVRDSYNEQFF
TGCGCCAGCAGCGTCCGGGACAGCTACAATGAGCAGTTCTTC
>15|TRBJ1-2|TRBV7-2|.|.
CASSFQGSRSTGYTF
TGTGCCAGCAGCTTTCAGGGGTCGAGGAGTACTGGCTACACCTTC
>14|TRBJ2-5|TRBV3-1/TRBV3-2|.|few
CASSQDMAVETQYF
TGTGCCAGCAGCCAAGATATGGCGGTAGAGACCCAGTACTTC
>13|TRBJ1-5|TRBV27|.|.
CASSGGSNQPQHF
TGTGCCAGCAGTGGGGGGTCCAATCAGCCCCAGCATTTT
>14|TRBJ2-7|TRBV19|TRBD1|.
CASSIGTGNYEQYF
TGTGCCAGTAGTATCGGGACAGGGAACTACGAGCAGTACTTC
>12|TRBJ1-1|TRBV29-1|.|few
CSVDRENTEAFF
TGCAGCGTTGACCGGGAGAACACTGAAGCTTTCTTT
>14|TRBJ2-2|TRBV2|.|few
CASRNSENTGELFF
TGTGCCAGCAGGAATAGCGAGAACACCGGGGAGCTGTTTTTT
>16|TRBJ1-4|TRBV28|TRBD1|.
CASSKPGQGPMEKLFF
TGTGCCAGCAGTAAACCGGGACAGGGGCCAATGGAAAAACTGTTTTTT
>13|TRBJ1-1|TRBV27|TRBD1|.
CASSRQGHTEAFF
TGTGCCAGCAGTCGACAGGGGCACACTGAAGCTTTCTTT
>15|TRBJ1-6|TRBV9|TRBD1|.
CASSADRGGISPLHF
TGTGCCAGCAGCGCGGACAGGGGGGGAATTTCACCCCTCCACTTT
>16|TRBJ2-7|TRBV6-2/TRBV6-3|TRBD2|.
CASSSHGTSETYEQYF
TGTGCCAGCAGTAGCCACGGGACTAGCGAAACCTACGAGCAGTACTTC
>15|TRBJ2-7|TRBV11-3|TRBD1|.
CASSPKGTGTYEQYF
TGTGCCAGCAGCCCGAAGGGGACAGGGACCTACGAGCAGTACTTC
>13|TRBJ1-2|TRBV6-5|TRBD1|.
CAGMEGAMNGYTF
TGTGCCGGCATGGAGGGGGCGATGAATGGCTACACCTTC
>16|TRBJ2-7|TRBV14|TRBD2|.
CASSHPRGEPPYEQYF
TGTGCCAGCAGCCATCCCCGGGGGGAACCCCCATACGAGCAGTACTTC
>16|TRBJ2-7|TRBV7-2|TRBD2|.
CASSLLPAGGSYEQYF
TGTGCCAGCAGCTTATTGCCAGCGGGAGGCTCCTACGAGCAGTACTTC
>15|TRBJ1-5|TRBV28|TRBD1|.
CASSLIGQGSQPQHF
TGTGCCAGCAGTTTGATTGGACAGGGAAGTCAGCCCCAGCATTTT
>13|TRBJ2-5|TRBV10-1|.|once
CASSSEGQKTQYF
TGCGCCAGCAGTTCGGAGGGCCAAAAGACCCAGTACTTC
>15|TRBJ1-6|TRBV7-9|TRBD1|.
CASSLSDRGPSPLHF
TGTGCCAGCAGCTTGTCGGACAGGGGGCCCTCACCCCTCCACTTT
>14|TRBJ1-5|TRBV28|TRBD1|many
CASSPLTGEQPQHF
TGTGCCAGCAGTCCTCTGACAGGGGAACAGCCCCAGCATTTT
>15|TRBJ2-7|TRBV2|TRBD2|few
CASRTRLAQSYEQYF
TGTGCCAGCAGGACCCGACTAGCGCAAAGCTACGAGCAGTACTTC
>14|TRBJ2-3|TRBV15|.|.
CATSIGQTADTQYF
TGTGCCACCAGCATTGGACAGACCGCAGATACGCAGTATTTT
>16|TRBJ2-1|TRBV7-2|TRBD1|.
CASSLAHGTGTSEQFF
TGTGCCAGCAGCTTAGCTCACGGGACAGGGACCTCTGAGCAGTTCTTC
>15|TRBJ2-7|TRBV18|TRBD1|.
CASSQTAGTGSTAHF
TGTGCCAGCTCACAAACCGCCGGGACAGGGAGCACCGCCCACTTC
>12|TRBJ1-1|TRBV28|.|.
CASRHLNTEAFF
TGTGCCAGTAGACACTTGAACACTGAAGCTTTCTTT
>15|TRBJ2-1|TRBV2|.|.
CASRVQGSSYNEQFF
TGTGCCAGCAGGGTACAGGGAAGCTCCTACAATGAGCAGTTCTTC
>12|TRBJ1-4|TRBV28|TRBD1|.
CATRQGGEKLFF
TGTGCCACCCGACAGGGCGGTGAAAAACTGTTTTTT
>13|TRBJ1-5|TRBV14|.|.
CASSSGANQPQHF
TGTGCCAGCAGCTCAGGCGCCAATCAGCCCCAGCATTTT
>14|TRBJ1-2|TRBV28|.|.
CASSLSTLFYGYTF
TGTGCCAGCAGTTTATCTACCCTGTTTTATGGCTACACCTTC
>17|TRBJ1-5|TRBV5-8|.|.
CASSLIFGRDSNQPQHF
TGTGCCAGCAGCTTGATCTTCGGCAGGGATAGCAATCAGCCCCAGCATTTT
>16|TRBJ2-5|TRBV21-1|.|.
CASSGRLAGFQETQYF
TGTGCCAGCAGCGGTAGACTAGCGGGATTCCAAGAGACCCAGTACTTC
>15|TRBJ1-6|TRBV4-2|TRBD1|.
CASSQDDRGGSPLHF
TGTGCCAGCAGCCAAGATGACAGGGGCGGTTCACCCCTCCACTTT
>11|TRBJ1-2|TRBV29-1|.|.
CSVEGQAGYTF
TGCAGCGTTGAAGGGCAGGCTGGCTACACCTTC
>17|TRBJ1-5|TRBV2|TRBD1|.
CASSSPPGQSIDQPQHF
TGTGCCAGCAGCTCACCCCCGGGACAGAGTATTGACCAGCCCCAGCATTTT
>17|TRBJ1-6|TRBV30|.|.
CAWSVGVKGQNNSPLHF
TGTGCCTGGAGTGTCGGAGTTAAAGGACAGAATAATTCACCCCTCCACTTT
>13|TRBJ1-5|TRBV2|TRBD1|.
CASLRQGNQPQHF
TGTGCCAGTCTAAGACAGGGTAATCAGCCCCAGCATTTT
>16|TRBJ2-7|TRBV5-5|TRBD2|.
CASSLDSGRLPYEQYF
TGTGCCAGCAGCTTAGATAGCGGGAGGCTCCCATACGAGCAGTACTTC
>13|TRBJ2-5|TRBV30|TRBD1|.
CAWGQGLAGTQYF
TGTGCCTGGGGACAGGGTCTTGCAGGGACCCAGTACTTC
>14|TRBJ2-5|TRBV6-4|.|.
CASSPGEGRETQYF
TGTGCCAGCAGTCCGGGTGAGGGCCGGGAGACCCAGTACTTC
>13|TRBJ2-7|TRBV12-3/TRBV12-4|.|.
CASSLTLGGEQYF
TGTGCCAGCAGTTTAACTCTAGGCGGCGAGCAGTACTTC
>14|TRBJ2-1|TRBV10-2|.|once
CASSAGDSMSSEFF
TGCGCCAGCAGTGCCGGGGACTCGATGTCCTCGGAGTTCTTC
>12|TRBJ2-3|TRBV6-2/TRBV6-3|TRBD1|.
CASSPGGNTQYF
TGTGCCAGCAGCCCAGGGGGCAATACGCAGTATTTT
>15|TRBJ2-2|TRBV6-4|.|.
CASSRTGVNTGELFF
TGTGCCAGCAGTCGAACGGGAGTCAACACCGGGGAGCTGTTTTTT
>16|TRBJ2-5|TRBV24-1|TRBD1|once
CATSGFSGTGLETQYF
TGTGCCACCAGTGGTTTCTCCGGGACAGGGTTAGAGACCCAGTACTTC
>15|TRBJ2-7|TRBV28|.|once
CASSPRTVPPYEQYF
TGTGCCAGCAGTCCCCGGACAGTTCCTCCCTACGAGCAGTACTTC
>16|TRBJ1-4|TRBV4-1|TRBD1|once
CASSQPDREANEKLFF
TGCGCCAGCAGCCAACCTGACAGGGAGGCTAATGAAAAACTGTTTTTT
>15|TRBJ1-5|TRBV4-1|TRBD1|.
CASSQGVGGDQPQHF
TGCGCCAGCAGCCAAGGGGTAGGGGGCGATCAGCCCCAGCATTTT
>16|TRBJ1-3|TRBV5-5|TRBD1|.
CASSLSYLGQSNTIYF
TGTGCCAGCAGCTTGTCGTATTTGGGACAGTCAAACACCATATATTTT